The 9 T cell receptor beta chains below come from one sample, sequenced in a study of T cell responses to AZD1222 COVID-19 vaccine. TCRdb keeps only in-frame clones here, not all; method: immunoSEQ multiplex PCR. Of fewer than 85,000 clones listed, about 83% are singletons. The sequenced sample was peripheral blood, obtained 28 days after the second AZD1222 dose. The origin of the receptors is an adult who received the AZD1222 COVID-19 vaccine.

The chain uses TRBV3-1 (or the pseudogene TRBV3-2) and TRBJ2-4, with 14 bases that match TRBD2. The CDR3 is made up of 19 amino acids. Per the germline V gene, CDR1 is LGHDT and CDR2 is YNNKEL (reference sequence). Trimming at V came to 6 bases and at J to 2 bases, leaving 12 bases not matched to a gene. CDR3 sequence reads: CASSHSGLAGDGSKNIQYF. The CDR3 DNA follows: TGTGCCAGCAGTCACTCGGGACTAGCGGGAGACGGGTCCAAAAACATTCAGTACTTC.

V is TRBV7-9 and J is TRBJ1-5; the D is unclear. The CDR3 extends over 15 amino acids. Trimming removed 1 base from V and 2 bases from J, with 9 bases in between. Germline V gene sequence: CDR1 SEHNR, CDR2 FQNEAQ (reference sequence). DNA of the CDR3: TGTGCCAGCAGCTTAGGTGGTCTTGGCAATCAGCCCCAGCATTTT. This translates into CASSLGGLGNQPQHF.

This clone was detected a few times. The chain recombines TRBV21-1 with TRBJ1-6. TRBV21-1 is labeled a pseudogene. The CDR3 consists of 15 residues. The CDR3 region is CASSKEAGGDSPLHF. The CDR3 nucleotides read TGTGCCAGCAGCAAAGAAGCAGGCGGCGATTCACCCCTCCACTTT.

Only one count was recorded for this clone. As DNA, the CDR3 is TGTGCCAGCAAAGTATTGAACACTGAAGCTTTCTTT. It translates to CASKVLNTEAFF. The V gene is TRBV28, the J gene TRBJ1-1, with D unclear. Germline V gene lookup returns CDR1 MDHEN and CDR2 SYDVKM. Trimming pared 7 bases from V and 0 bases from J, leaving 6 bases between. CDR3 size: 12 residues.

The chain employs TRBV5-4 and TRBJ2-1; D gene unclear. V was trimmed by 0 bases and J by 5 bases, leaving 6 bases between them. The germline V gene encodes CDR1 SGHNT and CDR2 YYREEE (reference sequence). The CDR3 runs to 13 residues. CDR3 residues: CASSLDANNEQFF. DNA of the CDR3: TGTGCCAGCAGCTTGGACGCTAACAATGAGCAGTTCTTC.

The chain carries TRBV5-5 and TRBJ2-3; D unclear. The V gene's germline CDR1 is SGHKS and CDR2 YYEKEE (reference sequence). The CDR3 length is 15 residues. The V and J ends lost 0 bases and 0 bases respectively, with 8 bases between them. CDR3 sequence reads: CASSLAVASTDTQYF. CDR3 DNA: TGTGCCAGCAGCTTGGCGGTGGCTAGCACAGATACGCAGTATTTT.

This clone was counted a few times. The chain links TRBV10-3 to TRBJ2-7; possibly TRBD2 for D (6 bases). Germline V gives CDR1 ENHRY, CDR2 SYGVKD. V was pared by 8 bases and J by 3 bases, with 20 bases between. This CDR3 has 15 residues. The CDR3 coding sequence is TGTGCCATCGGGGCGGGTAGCGGTGCCCGCTACGAGCAGTACTTC. This encodes CAIGAGSGARYEQYF.

V is TRBV30 and J is TRBJ1-6; D unresolved. CDR3 size: 15 residues. Per germline, CDR1 GTSNPN and CDR2 SVGIG (reference sequence). Trimming took off 5 bases at V and 7 bases at J, with 18 bases between the two ends. The chain's CDR3 is CAWLREGVGNSPLHF. CDR3 coding DNA: TGTGCCTGGCTTAGGGAGGGAGTCGGGAATTCACCCCTCCACTTT.

The chain joins TRBV29-1 to TRBJ1-4; 9 positions match TRBD1. The CDR3 contains 13 residues. V lost 6 bases, J lost 7 bases, and 6 bases stayed unmatched. Germline V gene sequence: CDR1 SQVTM, CDR2 ANQGSEA. The CDR3 protein is CSVKQGAVEKLFF. For the CDR3, the DNA is TGCAGCGTAAAACAGGGGGCGGTTGAAAAACTGTTTTTT.